The entry that follows covers one T cell receptor (beta chain) sequence. This clonotype was observed a handful of times. Its binding antigen is unknown. Nothing much larger sits one base from this clone, and base qualities are not available. Trimming takes 2 bases from V and 7 bases from J, and the germline ends sit 12 bases apart. The CDR3, from cysteine to phenylalanine, totals 15 residues. Just the 45-base CDR3 DNA is kept, in frame starting at base 1. CDR1 is given as MNHEY and CDR2 as SMNVEV, both from the germline V gene (reference sequence). This specimen's treatment or condition label, per the study, means: in vitro stimulation with specific CMV peptide epitopes to enrich CMV-specific T cells. The data originate from a study of T cell repertoires in cytomegalovirus infection (dated 2019 in TCRdb). With respect to the entire study: Recently identified HLA-C-restricted CMV epitopes, whose presentation resists viral immunomodulation, were targeted by peptide stimulations together with well-studied HLA-B-restricted epitopes. Because public TCR beta signatures pointed to carriage of CMV infection together with the matching HLA type, the HLA type of each donor mattered for the analysis.

General conclusions and limits of the study: The ex vivo response was dominated by HLA-C-restricted CMV-specific TCR beta clonotypes, which also provided the single most frequent clonotype in two of eight donors. Carriers of CMV infection plus the relevant HLA type were discriminated by the cumulative frequency of public TCR beta family members in the study cohort and in an independent roughly 340-donor cohort.

The listed sequencing device is Illumina HiSeq 1500. TCRdb handled the public reads itself, with Q25 trimming in fastp and clone calling in MiXCR, and kept productive beta chains. Identical CDR3 proteins give one entry, which carries the most common genes and DNA. This sample holds about 920,000 distinct CDR3 sequences; roughly a third were observed only once. Of the sample, about an eighth falls within the top ten clones. The clonotype was recovered from a human donor in good health (CMV status not recorded). Some clones in this sample may be carry-over from other donors' samples. The rearranged chain carries TRBV27 and TRBJ1-6; 5 matching bases give a weak D call of TRBD1. The material sequenced was cultured CD8+ T cells from PBMCs, taken from culture after CMV antigen stimulation. The CDR3 region: CASSLGGRWNSPLHF. The DNA sequence follows: TGTGCCAGCAGTTTAGGGGGGAGATGGAATTCACCCCTCCACTTT.